The text below deals with one T cell receptor beta chain. Antigen: not known. The sample is drawn from a study of cytomegalovirus exposure and HLA in healthy donors. Study-wide results and limits: From TCR beta sequences, most subjects' HLA-A and HLA-B alleles were reportedly predicted accurately. With high specificity and sensitivity, the classifier reportedly diagnosed cytomegalovirus status.

V lost 3 bases, J lost 7 bases, and 10 bases lay in between. This CDR3 has 12 residues. Germline CDR1 SGDLS, CDR2 YYNGEE. 13 Jbeta primers and 60 Vbeta primers were used for the PCR. Profiling relied on immunoSEQ multiplex PCR, and the TCRdb table lists in-frame clones only, not all of them. Seen here are just over 150,000 clones, 75% to 90% observed once, and the top ten hold roughly 1.8%. Every donor was a healthy person donating bone marrow. Nominal health characterized the donors when sampled, though unrecorded immune exposures were likely. The material sequenced was PBMCs. This sequence originates from a woman between 18 and 29 years old in good health and CMV-seronegative. This chain connects TRBV9 to TRBJ1-2, with D tentatively TRBD1 (5 bases). The CDR3 region is CASSAGGGGYTF. The CDR3 region has the DNA TGTGCCAGCAGCGCCGGGGGTGGTGGCTACACCTTC.